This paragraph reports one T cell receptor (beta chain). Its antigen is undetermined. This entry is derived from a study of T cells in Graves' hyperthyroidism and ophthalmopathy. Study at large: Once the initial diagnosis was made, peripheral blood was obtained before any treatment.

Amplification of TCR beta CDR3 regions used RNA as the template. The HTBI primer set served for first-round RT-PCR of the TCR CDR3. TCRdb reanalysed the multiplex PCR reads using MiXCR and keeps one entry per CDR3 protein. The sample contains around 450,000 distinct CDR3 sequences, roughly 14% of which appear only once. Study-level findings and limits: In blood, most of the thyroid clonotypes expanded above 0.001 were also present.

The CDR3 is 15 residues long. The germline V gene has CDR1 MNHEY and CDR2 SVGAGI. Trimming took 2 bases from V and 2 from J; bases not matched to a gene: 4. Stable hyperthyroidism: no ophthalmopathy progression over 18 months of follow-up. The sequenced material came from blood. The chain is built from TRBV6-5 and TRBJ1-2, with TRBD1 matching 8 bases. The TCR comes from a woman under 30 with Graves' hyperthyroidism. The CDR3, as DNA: TGTGCCAGCAGTTACCAGAGGACAGGGAACTATGGCTACACCTTC. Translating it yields CASSYQRTGNYGYTF.